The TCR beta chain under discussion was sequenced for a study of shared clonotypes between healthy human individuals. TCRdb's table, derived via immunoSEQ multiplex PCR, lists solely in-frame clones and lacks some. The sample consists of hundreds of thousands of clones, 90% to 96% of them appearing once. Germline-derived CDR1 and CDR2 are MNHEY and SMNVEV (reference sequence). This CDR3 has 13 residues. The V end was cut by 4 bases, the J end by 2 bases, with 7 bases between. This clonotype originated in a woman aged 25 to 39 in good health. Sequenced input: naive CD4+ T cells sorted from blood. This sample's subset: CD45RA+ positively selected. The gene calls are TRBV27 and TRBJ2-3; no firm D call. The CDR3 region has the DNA TGTGCCAGCAGTTCCGCTATCACAGATACGCAGTATTTT. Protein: CASSSAITDTQYF.